The 19 T cell receptor delta chains presented below share a single source sample, sequenced in a study of gamma-delta T cells after stem cell transplantation. TCRdb re-called clones from the RT-PCR reads using CATT. The sample has about 7,800 delta-chain clones; about 14% are singletons. Sequencing input: gamma-delta T cells. Every receptor here comes from a human donor. It is not recorded whose cells these are; they may come from a transplant donor.

A single count supports this clone. This may arise from a read error, as a much more abundant clone is one base away. The same CDR3 also results from other DNA sequences found in this sample. The rearrangement uses TRDV2 and TRDJ3, with no clear D. Germline V gene sequence: CDR1 GEAIGNYY, CDR2 EKD. The CDR3 has 17 residues. The V end lost 0 bases, the J end lost 0 bases, and 8 bases lay between the germline ends. As DNA, the CDR3 is TGTGCCTGTGACACCGTATTGGGCTCCTGGGACACCCGACAGATGTTTTTC. Protein product: CACDTVLGSWDTRQMFF.

On this clone itself: A much bigger clone sits one base away, suggesting this may be a read error. The chain is built from TRDV1 and TRDJ1; possibly TRDD3 for D (5 bases). Germline CDR1 TSWWSYY, CDR2 QGS. The CDR3 contains 14 residues. The CDR3: CALGGIPGDYKPIF. The DNA for the CDR3 is TGTGCTCTTGGGGGCATACCCGGGGACTATAAACCCATCTTT.

The CDR3 spells CALGGTSSYTGYWDTRQMFF. CDR3 coding DNA: TGTGCTCTTGGGGGTACCTCTTCCTACACGGGATACTGGGACACCCGACAGATGTTTTTC. This sequence joins TRDV1 and TRDJ3; 8 bases fit TRDD2. J gave up 3 bases and V 4 bases, and 14 bases lay outside the gene matches. The CDR3 length is 20 residues. Looked up from germline, CDR1 is TSWWSYY and CDR2 is QGS.

This clone is classed as medium-sized. The chain joins TRDV1 to TRDJ1; TRDD3 matches at 7 bases. The CDR3 length is 15 residues. With 0 bases clipped from V and 9 bases from J, the junction kept 10 bases outside the gene matches. Looked up from germline, CDR1 is TSWWSYY and CDR2 is QGS. The CDR3 spells CALGELPSDWGQLIF. Here the CDR3 DNA reads TGTGCTCTTGGGGAACTCCCCTCGGACTGGGGCCAACTCATCTTT.

This clone was detected a few times. A much larger clone lies a single base off, so this may be a read error. The V and J genes are TRDV1 and TRDJ1; 8 bases match TRDD3. Trimming took 1 base from V and 4 from J; bases not matched to a gene: 20. Germline CDR1 and CDR2: TSWWSYY and QGS. The CDR3 totals 20 residues. The CDR3 nucleotides are TGTGCTCTTGGGGAACCCCTCCACGTCCTATTATCTGGGGGAGGCGATAAACTCATCTTT. Translating gives CALGEPLHVLLSGGGDKLIF.

This clone is judged medium-sized. The V call is TRDV1, the J call TRDJ1; 8 bases agree with TRDD3. Germline CDR1 TSWWSYY, CDR2 QGS. The V gene end was trimmed by 8 bases and the J gene end by 0 bases; junction bases not matched to a gene: 20. There are 19 residues in the CDR3. This CDR3 is CALTPSPTGGYGYTDKLIF. CDR3 nucleotide sequence: TGTGCTCTTACCCCTTCCCCCACCGGGGGATATGGGTACACCGATAAACTCATCTTT.

Remarks on this clone: Since a much larger clone is just one base distant, this may be a read error. Other nucleotide sequences from this sample produce the same CDR3. V is TRDV1 and J is TRDJ2, with 11 bases fitting TRDD3. Germline loops: CDR1 TSWWSYY, CDR2 QGS. The CDR3 has 20 amino acids. The CDR3 reads CALRCGAHSYLGDTTAQLFF. CDR3 nucleotides: TGTGCCCTTCGTTGCGGGGCCCATTCCTACCTGGGGGATACGACAGCACAACTCTTCTTT.

This clone rates as medium-sized. The chain recombines TRDV1 with TRDJ4; the D is unclear. This CDR3 has 14 residues. Trimming removed 3 bases from V and 5 bases from J, with 16 bases in between. Germline V gives CDR1 TSWWSYY, CDR2 QGS. The CDR3 coding sequence is TGTGCTCTTGGGGATTCCCTCCTCGAGAGTCCCCTGATCTTT. This codes for CALGDSLLESPLIF.

This clone was counted a few times. Other DNA sequences in the sample encode the same CDR3. As DNA, the CDR3 is TGTGCTCTTGGGTTTGGACCTCCTTTCCTAAACTGGGGATCGAGAGACACCGATAAACTCATCTTT. Translating gives CALGFGPPFLNWGSRDTDKLIF. This chain joins TRDV1 and TRDJ1; weak D call: TRDD3 (7 bases). Germline CDR1 is TSWWSYY and CDR2 is QGS. This CDR3 spans 22 amino acids. Trimming left V 5 bases short and J 0 bases short, with 34 bases between.

Worth noting for this clone: Other nucleotide sequences in the sample specify the same CDR3. This chain joins TRAV29/DV5 and TRDJ1, with D perhaps matching TRDD3 (5 bases). The CDR3 runs 19 residues. Germline V lookup: CDR1 NSMFDY, CDR2 ISSIKDK. V lost 0 bases and J lost 0, with 24 bases in between. CDR3: CAASGLIRGIHRYTDKLIF. The DNA for the CDR3 is TGTGCAGCAAGCGGTCTAATACGGGGAATACATCGGTACACCGATAAACTCATCTTT.

This clone is medium-sized (0.01 to 0.1%) by share. The V gene is TRDV2, the J gene TRDJ3, with TRDD3 matching 11 bases. CDR1 is GEAIGNYY and CDR2 is EKD in the germline V gene. The CDR3 contains 20 residues. J lost 4 bases, V lost 0 bases, and 10 bases had no gene match. CDR3 coding DNA: TGTGCCTGTGACACCGGAAGAACTGGGGGATATGTATGGGACACCCGACAGATGTTTTTC. It translates to CACDTGRTGGYVWDTRQMFF.

This clone appeared a single time. Given a far larger clone just one base away, this is likely a sequencing read error. The sample carries other DNA sequences with the same CDR3. This chain uses TRDV2 with TRDJ2; 11 bases fit TRDD3. CDR1 and CDR2 from the germline V gene are GEAIGNYY and EKD. This CDR3 spans 18 amino acids. Losses at the gene ends were 0 bases for V and 7 bases for J; bases not matched to a gene: 12. The DNA of the CDR3 is TGTGCCTGTGACACCGTAACTGGGGGATATACACGTTTAGCACAACTCTTCTTT. This translates into CACDTVTGGYTRLAQLFF.

This clone turned up a few times. The rearrangement joins TRDV3 to TRDJ1; TRDD3 matches 8 bases. The germline V gene has CDR1 TVYSNPD and CDR2 GDNSRS (reference sequence). The J segment lost 1 base and the V segment lost 3 bases, leaving 22 bases of the junction unmatched. The CDR3 length is 19 residues. DNA for the CDR3: TGTGCCTTCAAACCTAGGGCCTGGGGGAAAGGGTTGGCCACCGATAAACTCATCTTT. Translation gives CAFKPRAWGKGLATDKLIF.

This clone was seen a few times. V and J are TRDV3 and TRDJ1; 7 bases are shared with TRDD3. CDR1 TVYSNPD and CDR2 GDNSRS come from the germline V gene (reference sequence). Losses at the gene ends were 1 base for V and 10 bases for J; bases not matched to a gene: 12. This CDR3 contains 13 residues. Here the CDR3 DNA reads TGTGCCTTTATTCCTGATGTACTGGGGAGACTCATCTTT. It yields the protein CAFIPDVLGRLIF.

This clone was counted between two and nine times. A much bigger clone sits one base away, suggesting this may be a read error. The J gene is TRDJ3, the V gene TRDV2; D is possibly TRDD3 (6 bases). The CDR3 runs to 20 residues. CDR1 is GEAIGNYY and CDR2 is EKD in the germline V gene. In nucleotides, the CDR3 is TGTGCCTGTGACCCTCCCAACGGGGGACCGAGCTCCTGGGTCACCCGACAGATGTTTTTC. Translation gives CACDPPNGGPSSWVTRQMFF.

This clone was counted only a few times. This chain connects TRDV1 to TRDJ1; TRDD3 aligns across 11 bases. The CDR3 spans 17 residues. Trimming took 8 bases from V and 0 from J; bases not matched to a gene: 11. Looked up from germline, CDR1 is TSWWSYY and CDR2 is QGS. Here the CDR3 DNA reads TGTGCTCTTAGGGTTTACTGGGGGATATGTAACACCGATAAACTCATCTTT. Protein: CALRVYWGICNTDKLIF.

A note on this clone: A much larger clone is a single base away; this may be a read error. Other DNA sequences from this sample encode an identical CDR3 as well. The V gene is TRDV2, the J gene TRDJ1; TRDD3 matches at 13 bases. J gave up 0 bases and V 7 bases, and 16 bases lay outside the gene matches. This CDR3 has 19 residues. Germline loops: CDR1 GEAIGNYY, CDR2 EKD. The CDR3 spells CACDFLLGDTGEYTDKLIF. As DNA, the CDR3 is TGTGCCTGCGACTTTTTACTGGGGGATACGGGGGAGTACACCGATAAACTCATCTTT.

This clone was seen just once. The chain uses TRDV1 and TRDJ1; unclear D gene. CDR1 and CDR2 (germline): TSWWSYY, QGS. Trimming took 7 bases from V and 5 from J, leaving 29 bases between them. This CDR3 is 18 amino acids long. CDR3 sequence reads: CALAAKPLFFPLGDKLIF. The CDR3 nucleotides read TGTGCTCTTGCGGCTAAGCCCCTTTTTTTCCCCCTCGGTGATAAACTCATCTTT.

This clone is classed as medium-sized. The rearrangement links TRDV2 to TRDJ1; a weak D match, TRDD3 (6 bases). Trimming cost V 3 bases and J 0 bases, with 16 bases left between them. The germline V gene encodes CDR1 GEAIGNYY and CDR2 EKD. The CDR3 has 16 residues. DNA for the CDR3: TGTGCCTGTGACTGGGGGCCCTCTGAGTACACCGATAAACTCATCTTT. Translating gives CACDWGPSEYTDKLIF.